This T cell receptor beta chain was sequenced for a study of blood T cell repertoires in COVID-19. TCRdb's table, derived via immunoSEQ multiplex PCR, lists solely in-frame clones and lacks some. The sample holds around 230,000 clones; less than 85% are singletons and the top ten take approximately 2.5%. This clone showed up just once. The germline V gene has CDR1 MNHEY and CDR2 SVGAGI. Between the trimmed V and J ends, which lost 2 bases and 6 bases, there was a span of 10 bases. The CDR3 consists of 13 residues. The sequenced sample was peripheral blood. The chain combines TRBV6-5 with TRBJ1-2; tentative D call: TRBD1 (6 bases). The clonotype was recovered from a woman aged 65 to 85 with active or convalescent COVID-19. The CDR3 DNA is TGTGCCAGCAGTTACCACAGGGTGGATGGCTACACCTTC. As protein: CASSYHRVDGYTF.